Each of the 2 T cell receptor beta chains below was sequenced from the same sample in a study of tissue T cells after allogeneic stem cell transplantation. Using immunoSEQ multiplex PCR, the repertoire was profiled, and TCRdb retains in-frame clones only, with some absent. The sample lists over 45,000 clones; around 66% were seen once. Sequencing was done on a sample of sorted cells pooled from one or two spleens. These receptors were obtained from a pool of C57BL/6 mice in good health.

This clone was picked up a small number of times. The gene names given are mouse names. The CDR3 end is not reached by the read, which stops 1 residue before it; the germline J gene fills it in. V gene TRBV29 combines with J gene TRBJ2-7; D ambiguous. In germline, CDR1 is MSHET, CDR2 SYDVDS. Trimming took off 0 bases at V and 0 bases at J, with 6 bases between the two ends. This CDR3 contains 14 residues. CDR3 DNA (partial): TGTGCTAGCAGTTTATCGGAGAGCTCCTATGAACAGTAC. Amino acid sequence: CASSLSESSYEQY. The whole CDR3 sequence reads CASSLSESSYEQYF.

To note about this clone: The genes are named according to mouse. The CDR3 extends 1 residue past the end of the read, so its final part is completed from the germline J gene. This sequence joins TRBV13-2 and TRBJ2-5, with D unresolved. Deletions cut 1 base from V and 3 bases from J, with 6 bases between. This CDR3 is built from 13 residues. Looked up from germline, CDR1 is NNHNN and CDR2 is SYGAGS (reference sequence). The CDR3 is CASGDKGQDTQYF. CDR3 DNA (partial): TGTGCCAGCGGTGATAAGGGACAAGACACCCAGTAC.